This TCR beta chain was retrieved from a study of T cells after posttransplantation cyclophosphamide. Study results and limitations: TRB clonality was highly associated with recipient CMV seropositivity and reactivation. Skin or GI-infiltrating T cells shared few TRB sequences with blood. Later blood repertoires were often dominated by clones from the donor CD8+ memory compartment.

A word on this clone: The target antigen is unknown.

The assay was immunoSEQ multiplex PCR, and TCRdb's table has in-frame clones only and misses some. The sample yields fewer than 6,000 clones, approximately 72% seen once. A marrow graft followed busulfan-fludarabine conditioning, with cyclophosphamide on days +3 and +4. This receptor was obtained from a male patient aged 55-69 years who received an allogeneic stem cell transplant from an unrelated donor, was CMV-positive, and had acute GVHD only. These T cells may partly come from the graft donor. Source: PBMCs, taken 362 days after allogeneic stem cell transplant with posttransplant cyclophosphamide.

As DNA, the CDR3 is TGTGCCAGCAGCGGACCACAGGGGCCGTCCTACGAGCAGTACTTC. It is translated as CASSGPQGPSYEQYF. The rearrangement links TRBV9 to TRBJ2-7; 7 bases align to TRBD1. The CDR3 length is 15 residues. The ends lost 3 bases at V and 1 base at J; junction bases unmatched: 7. From germline, CDR1 is SGDLS and CDR2 YYNGEE.